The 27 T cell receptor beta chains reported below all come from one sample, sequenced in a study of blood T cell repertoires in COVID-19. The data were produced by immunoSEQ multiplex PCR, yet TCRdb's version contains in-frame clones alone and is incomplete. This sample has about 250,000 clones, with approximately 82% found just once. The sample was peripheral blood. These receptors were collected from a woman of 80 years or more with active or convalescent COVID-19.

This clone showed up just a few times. CDR3 in amino acids: CASSPRTGYEQYF. The CDR3 bases are TGTGCCAGCAGCCCCAGGACTGGTTACGAGCAGTACTTC. The J gene is TRBJ2-7, the V gene TRBV5-4, with a possible D match to TRBD2 (5 bases). In germline, CDR1 is SGHNT, CDR2 YYREEE (reference sequence). The V gene lost 4 bases and the J gene lost 4 bases, with 12 bases spanning the gap. The CDR3 is made up of 13 amino acids.

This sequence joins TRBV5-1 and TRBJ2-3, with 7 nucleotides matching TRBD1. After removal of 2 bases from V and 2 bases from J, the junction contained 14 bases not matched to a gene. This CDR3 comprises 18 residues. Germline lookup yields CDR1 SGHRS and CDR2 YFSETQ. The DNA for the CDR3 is TGCGCCAGCAGCTTAGGGGAACAGACAGGGAAATTCACAGATACGCAGTATTTT. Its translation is CASSLGEQTGKFTDTQYF.

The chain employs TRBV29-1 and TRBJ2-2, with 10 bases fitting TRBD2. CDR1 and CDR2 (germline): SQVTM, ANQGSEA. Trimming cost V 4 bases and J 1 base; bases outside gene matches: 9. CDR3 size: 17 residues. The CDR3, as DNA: TGCAGCGTTGCTCGGGTAGCGGGAGGTGGGAACACCGGGGAGCTGTTTTTT. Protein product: CSVARVAGGGNTGELFF.

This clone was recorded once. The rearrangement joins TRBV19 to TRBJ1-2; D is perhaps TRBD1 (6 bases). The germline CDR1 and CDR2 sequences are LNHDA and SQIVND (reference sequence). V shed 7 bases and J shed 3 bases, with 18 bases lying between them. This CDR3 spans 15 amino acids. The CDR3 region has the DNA TGTGCCAGTATCCAACCCGGGGGGGCGGACTATGGCTACACCTTC. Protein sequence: CASIQPGGADYGYTF.

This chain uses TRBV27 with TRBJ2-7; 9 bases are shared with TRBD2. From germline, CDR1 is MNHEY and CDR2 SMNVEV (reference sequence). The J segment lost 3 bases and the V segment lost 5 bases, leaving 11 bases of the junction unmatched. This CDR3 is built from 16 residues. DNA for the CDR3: TGTGCCAGCAGTCCAACCTCTAGCGGGACCCGCTACGAGCAGTACTTC. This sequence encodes CASSPTSSGTRYEQYF.

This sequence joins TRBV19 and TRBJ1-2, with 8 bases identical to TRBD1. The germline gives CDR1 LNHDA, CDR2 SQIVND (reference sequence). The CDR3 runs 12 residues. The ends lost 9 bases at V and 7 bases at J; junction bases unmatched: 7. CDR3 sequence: CASRTGHGGYTF. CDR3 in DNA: TGTGCCAGCAGGACAGGGCACGGTGGCTACACCTTC.

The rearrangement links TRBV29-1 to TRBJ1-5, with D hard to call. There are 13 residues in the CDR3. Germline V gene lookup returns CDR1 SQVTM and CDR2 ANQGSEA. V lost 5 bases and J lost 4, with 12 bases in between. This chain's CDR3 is CSVSAGENQPQHF. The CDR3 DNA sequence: TGCAGCGTTTCTGCCGGGGAAAATCAGCCCCAGCATTTT.

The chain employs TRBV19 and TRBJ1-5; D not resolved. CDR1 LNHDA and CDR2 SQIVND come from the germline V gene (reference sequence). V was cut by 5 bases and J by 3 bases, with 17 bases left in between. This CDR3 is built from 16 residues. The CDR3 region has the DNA TGTGCCAGTAGTCCCCCCCGGGTTCTCCTCAATCAGCCCCAGCATTTT. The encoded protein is CASSPPRVLLNQPQHF.

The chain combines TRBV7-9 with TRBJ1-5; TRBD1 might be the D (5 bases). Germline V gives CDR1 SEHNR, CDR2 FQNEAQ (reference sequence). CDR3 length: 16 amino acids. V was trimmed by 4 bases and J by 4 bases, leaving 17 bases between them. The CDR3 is CASSCCLREGNQPQHF. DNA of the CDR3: TGTGCCAGCAGCTGCTGCCTCAGGGAAGGGAATCAGCCCCAGCATTTT.

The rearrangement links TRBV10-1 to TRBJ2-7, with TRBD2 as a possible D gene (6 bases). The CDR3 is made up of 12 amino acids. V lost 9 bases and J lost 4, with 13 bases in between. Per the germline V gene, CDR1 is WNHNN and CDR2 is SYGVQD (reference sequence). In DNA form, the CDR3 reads TGCGCCAGTTCGGAGGGGCGTTACGAGCAGTACTTC. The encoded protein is CASSEGRYEQYF.

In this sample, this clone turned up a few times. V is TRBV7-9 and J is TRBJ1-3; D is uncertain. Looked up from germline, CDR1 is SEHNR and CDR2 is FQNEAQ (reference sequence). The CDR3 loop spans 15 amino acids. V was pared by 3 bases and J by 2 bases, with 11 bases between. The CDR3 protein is CASSFRGSAGNTIYF. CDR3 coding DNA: TGTGCCAGCAGCTTTCGGGGATCTGCTGGAAACACCATATATTTT.

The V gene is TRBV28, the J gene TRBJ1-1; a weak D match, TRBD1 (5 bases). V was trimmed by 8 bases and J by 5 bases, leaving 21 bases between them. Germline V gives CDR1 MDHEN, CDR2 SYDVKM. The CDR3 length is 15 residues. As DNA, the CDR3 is TGTGCCAGCTCCACCGGGACGGGGGAATGGACTGAAGCTTTCTTT. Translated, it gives CASSTGTGEWTEAFF.

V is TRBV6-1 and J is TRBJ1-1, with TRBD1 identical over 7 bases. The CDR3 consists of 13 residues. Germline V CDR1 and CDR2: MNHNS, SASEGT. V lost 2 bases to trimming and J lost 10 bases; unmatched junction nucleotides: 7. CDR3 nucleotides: TGTGCCAGCAGTGAAAAAGACAGGGCTTCAGCTTTCTTT. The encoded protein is CASSEKDRASAFF.

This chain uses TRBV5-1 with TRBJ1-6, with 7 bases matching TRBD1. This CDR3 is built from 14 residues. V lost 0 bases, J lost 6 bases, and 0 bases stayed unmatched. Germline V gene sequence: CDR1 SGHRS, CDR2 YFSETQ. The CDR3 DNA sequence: TGCGCCAGCAGCTTGGACAGGGGTAATTCACCCCTCCACTTT. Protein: CASSLDRGNSPLHF.

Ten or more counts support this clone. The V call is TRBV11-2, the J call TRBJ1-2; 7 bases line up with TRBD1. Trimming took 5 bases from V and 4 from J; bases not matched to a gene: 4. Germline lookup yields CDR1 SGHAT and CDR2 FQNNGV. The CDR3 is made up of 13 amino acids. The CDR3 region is CASSIGDSYGYTF. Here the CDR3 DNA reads TGTGCCAGCAGCATAGGGGACAGCTATGGCTACACCTTC.

Here the CDR3 DNA reads TGTGCCAGCAGCCAAGATGGGGGCCAGGAGGGCTACACCTTC. Residues: CASSQDGGQEGYTF. This sequence joins TRBV14 and TRBJ1-2; possible D gene TRBD1, 6 bases. Germline assignment: CDR1 SGHDN and CDR2 FVKESK. Trimming removed 0 bases from V and 8 bases from J, with 13 bases in between. The CDR3 extends over 14 amino acids.

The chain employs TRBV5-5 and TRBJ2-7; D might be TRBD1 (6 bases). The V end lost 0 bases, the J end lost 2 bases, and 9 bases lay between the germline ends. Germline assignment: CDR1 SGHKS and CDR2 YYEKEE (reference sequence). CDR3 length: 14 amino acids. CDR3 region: CASSLVGQTYEQYF. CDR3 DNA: TGTGCCAGCAGCTTGGTTGGACAGACCTACGAGCAGTACTTC.

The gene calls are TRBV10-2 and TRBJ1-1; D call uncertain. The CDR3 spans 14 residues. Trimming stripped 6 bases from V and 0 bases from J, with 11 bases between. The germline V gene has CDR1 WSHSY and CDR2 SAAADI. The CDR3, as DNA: TGCGCCAGCAGCCTACAGCTAATGAACACTGAAGCTTTCTTT. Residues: CASSLQLMNTEAFF.

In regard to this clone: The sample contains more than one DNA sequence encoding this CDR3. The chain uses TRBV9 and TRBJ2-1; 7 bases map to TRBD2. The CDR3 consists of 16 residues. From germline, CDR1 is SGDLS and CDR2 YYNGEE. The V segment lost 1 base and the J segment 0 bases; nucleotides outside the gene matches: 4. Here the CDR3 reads CASSVSGASSYNEQFF. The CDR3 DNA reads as TGTGCCAGCAGCGTAAGCGGGGCCAGCTCCTACAATGAGCAGTTCTTC.

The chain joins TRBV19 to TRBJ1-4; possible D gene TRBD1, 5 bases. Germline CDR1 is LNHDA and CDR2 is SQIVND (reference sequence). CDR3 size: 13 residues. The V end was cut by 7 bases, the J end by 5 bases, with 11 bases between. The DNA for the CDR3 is TGTGCCAGTAAACACAGGAAAAATGAAAAACTGTTTTTT. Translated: CASKHRKNEKLFF.

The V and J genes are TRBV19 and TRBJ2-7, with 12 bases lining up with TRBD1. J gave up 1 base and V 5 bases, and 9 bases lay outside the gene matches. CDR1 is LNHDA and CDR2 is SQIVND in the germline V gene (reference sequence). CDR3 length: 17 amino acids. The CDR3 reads CASSSGTGGAPSYEQYF. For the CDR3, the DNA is TGTGCCAGTAGTTCCGGGACAGGGGGCGCCCCTTCCTACGAGCAGTACTTC. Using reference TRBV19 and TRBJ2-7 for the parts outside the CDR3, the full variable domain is DGGITQSPKYLFRKEGQNVTLSCEQNLNHDAMYWYRQDPGQGLRLIYYSQIVNDFQKGDIAEGYSVSREKKESFPLTVTSAQKNPTAFYLCASSSGTGGAPSYEQYFGPGTRLTVT.

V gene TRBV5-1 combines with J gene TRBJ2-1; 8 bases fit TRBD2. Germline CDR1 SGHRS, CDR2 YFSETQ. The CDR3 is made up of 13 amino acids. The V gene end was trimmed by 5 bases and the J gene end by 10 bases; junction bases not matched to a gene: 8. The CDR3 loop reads CASSSSGLEEQFF. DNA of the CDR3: TGCGCCAGCAGTTCTAGCGGGCTGGAGGAGCAGTTCTTC. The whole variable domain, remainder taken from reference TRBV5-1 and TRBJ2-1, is KAGVTQTPRYLIKTRGQQVTLSCSPISGHRSVSWYQQTPGQGLQFLFEYFSETQRNKGNFPGRFSGRQFSNSRSEMNVSTLELGDSALYLCASSSSGLEEQFFGPGTRLTVL.

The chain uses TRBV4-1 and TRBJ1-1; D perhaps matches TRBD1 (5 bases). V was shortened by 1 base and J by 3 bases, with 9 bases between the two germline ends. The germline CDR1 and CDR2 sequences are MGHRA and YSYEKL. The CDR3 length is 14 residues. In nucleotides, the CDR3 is TGCGCCAGCAGCCAAGGGGGGGAGTACACTGAAGCTTTCTTT. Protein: CASSQGGEYTEAFF.

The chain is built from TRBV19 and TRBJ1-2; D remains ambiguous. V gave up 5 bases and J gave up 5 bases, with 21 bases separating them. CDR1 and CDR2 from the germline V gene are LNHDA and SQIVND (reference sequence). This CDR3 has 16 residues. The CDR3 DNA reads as TGTGCCAGTAGTCCTGAGACGGGATCAACTGGTTATGGCTACACCTTC. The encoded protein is CASSPETGSTGYGYTF.

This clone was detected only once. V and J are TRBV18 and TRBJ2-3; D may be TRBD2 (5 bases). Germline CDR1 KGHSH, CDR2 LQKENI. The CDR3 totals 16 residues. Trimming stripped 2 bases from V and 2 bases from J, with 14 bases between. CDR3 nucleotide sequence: TGTGCCAGCTCACCAAGACTCCTACTAGACACAGATACGCAGTATTTT. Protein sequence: CASSPRLLLDTDTQYF. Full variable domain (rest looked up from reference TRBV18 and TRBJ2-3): NAGVMQNPRHLVRRRGQEARLRCSPMKGHSHVYWYRQLPEEGLKFMVYLQKENIIDESGMPKERFSAEFPKEGPSILRIQQVVRGDSAAYFCASSPRLLLDTDTQYFGPGTRLTVL.

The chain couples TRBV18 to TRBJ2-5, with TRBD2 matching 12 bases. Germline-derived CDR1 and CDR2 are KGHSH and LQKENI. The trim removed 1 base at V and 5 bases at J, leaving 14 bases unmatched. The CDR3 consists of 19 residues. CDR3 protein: CASSPRLAGGTQGVETQYF. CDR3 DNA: TGTGCCAGCTCACCACGTCTAGCGGGAGGGACGCAGGGTGTGGAGACCCAGTACTTC. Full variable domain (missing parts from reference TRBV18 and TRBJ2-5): NAGVMQNPRHLVRRRGQEARLRCSPMKGHSHVYWYRQLPEEGLKFMVYLQKENIIDESGMPKERFSAEFPKEGPSILRIQQVVRGDSAAYFCASSPRLAGGTQGVETQYFGPGTRLLVL.

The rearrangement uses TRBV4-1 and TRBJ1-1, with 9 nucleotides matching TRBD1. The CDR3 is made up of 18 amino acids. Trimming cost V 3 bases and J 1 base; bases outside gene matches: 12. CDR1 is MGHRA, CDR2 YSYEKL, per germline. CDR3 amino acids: CASSQETGGRLANTEAFF. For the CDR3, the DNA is TGCGCCAGCAGCCAGGAAACAGGGGGCCGTTTAGCGAACACTGAAGCTTTCTTT.